The 16 T cell receptor beta chains in this list originate from one sample, sequenced in a study of shared clonotypes between healthy human individuals. This table comes from immunoSEQ multiplex PCR, and its TCRdb copy is limited to in-frame clones, with some not included. This sample has roughly 2 million clones, with 95% found just once. The sample comprised naive CD4+ T cells sorted from blood. Documented subset: CD45RA+ positively selected. The receptors originated from a man between 18 and 35 years old in good health.

The rearrangement joins TRBV6-6 to TRBJ1-2, with D hard to call. This CDR3 has 14 amino acids. Per germline, CDR1 MNHNY and CDR2 SVGAGI (reference sequence). V was cut by 0 bases and J by 5 bases, with 10 bases left in between. The CDR3 nucleotides read TGTGCCAGCAGTTACTCGATGGGCGATTATGGCTACACCTTC. It translates to CASSYSMGDYGYTF.

As for this clone: The same CDR3 arises from other DNA sequences in this sample as well. The chain carries TRBV18 and TRBJ2-3; D may be TRBD1 (6 bases). The CDR3 spans 15 residues. The germline V gene has CDR1 KGHSH and CDR2 LQKENI. V was trimmed by 0 bases and J by 3 bases, leaving 10 bases between them. The CDR3, as DNA: TGTGCCAGCTCACCACCAGGACAGCGGACAGATACGCAGTATTTT. As protein: CASSPPGQRTDTQYF.

The genes are TRBV5-5 and TRBJ1-1, with a tentative D call TRBD1 (6 bases). CDR3 size: 17 residues. Germline CDR1 and CDR2: SGHKS and YYEKEE (reference sequence). V lost 0 bases, J lost 4 bases, and 19 bases lay in between. CDR3 DNA: TGTGCCAGCAGCTTGGATTTTTGGGGCAGGGGACCCACTGAAGCTTTCTTT. This translates into CASSLDFWGRGPTEAFF.

This chain links TRBV11-3 with TRBJ2-7, with 9 bases fitting TRBD1. Germline CDR1 SGHNT, CDR2 YENEEA. CDR3 length equals 15 residues. J lost 5 bases, V lost 1 base, and 6 bases had no gene match. In DNA form, the CDR3 reads TGTGCCAGCAGCTTAGGAAGGACAGGGGTCCACGAGCAGTACTTC. Translation: CASSLGRTGVHEQYF. Together with reference TRBV11-3 and TRBJ2-7, the CDR3 gives the full variable domain: EAGVVQSPRYKIIEKKQPVAFWCNPISGHNTLYWYLQNLGQGPELLIRYENEEAVDDSQLPKDRFSAERLKGVDSTLKIQPAELGDSAVYLCASSLGRTGVHEQYFGPGTRLTVT.

The chain is built from TRBV11-2 and TRBJ1-1, with D perhaps TRBD1 (5 bases). V lost 5 bases and J lost 1, with 11 bases in between. Germline loops: CDR1 SGHAT, CDR2 FQNNGV. The CDR3 is 14 amino acids. The CDR3 protein is CASSRGGANTEAFF. CDR3 nucleotides: TGTGCCAGCAGCCGCGGAGGGGCGAACACTGAAGCTTTCTTT.

The chain carries TRBV30 and TRBJ1-2; 8 bases fit TRBD1. CDR3 length equals 12 residues. Trimming removed 5 bases from V and 4 bases from J; junction bases left unmatched: 3. Germline V gene data show CDR1 as GTSNPN and CDR2 as SVGIG (reference sequence). The CDR3 is CAWDRGFYGYTF. CDR3 DNA sequence: TGTGCCTGGGACAGGGGATTCTATGGCTACACCTTC.

This clone was seen only once. The CDR3 coding sequence is TGTGCCAGCAGTCCTACAGGGGGAATGGATACGCAGTATTTT. Protein sequence: CASSPTGGMDTQYF. This sequence joins TRBV6-5 and TRBJ2-3; TRBD1 aligns across 8 bases. CDR3 length: 14 residues. CDR1 MNHEY and CDR2 SVGAGI come from the germline V gene. V lost 5 bases and J lost 6; bases outside the gene matches: 7.

This clone was counted a single time. The rearrangement links TRBV7-2 to TRBJ2-2; D gene ambiguous. Trimming pared 4 bases from V and 7 bases from J, leaving 7 bases between. Germline-derived CDR1 and CDR2 are SGHTA and FQGNSA. This CDR3 region has 12 residues. The CDR3 loop reads CASSSGFGELFF. CDR3 bases: TGTGCCAGCAGCTCAGGATTCGGGGAGCTGTTTTTT.

V is TRBV2 and J is TRBJ2-7; either TRBD1 or TRBD2 may fit D (5 bases each). The V gene lost 9 bases and the J gene lost 10 bases, with 16 bases spanning the gap. The V gene's germline CDR1 is SNHLY and CDR2 FYNNEI. CDR3 length equals 11 residues. CDR3 protein: CASSNGAKQYF. Here the CDR3 DNA reads TGTGCCAGTTCCAACGGGGCCAAACAGTACTTC.

Regarding this clone: Distinct nucleotide sequences in the sample also encode this CDR3. This chain links TRBV5-1 with TRBJ2-3; D perhaps matches TRBD2 (5 bases). V lost 1 base and J 3 bases, leaving 9 bases between the germline ends. Germline loops: CDR1 SGHRS, CDR2 YFSETQ. The CDR3 totals 14 residues. This CDR3 is CASSLTSGTDTQYF. The DNA of the CDR3 is TGCGCCAGCAGCTTGACTAGTGGGACAGATACGCAGTATTTT.

The DNA of the CDR3 is TGTGCCAGCTCACCATTCCAGGTTACTCCCAATGAGCAGTTCTTC. It encodes CASSPFQVTPNEQFF. This chain uses TRBV18 with TRBJ2-1; D gene uncertain. From germline, CDR1 is KGHSH and CDR2 LQKENI. The CDR3 extends over 15 amino acids. V lost 2 bases to trimming and J lost 6 bases, with 14 bases between them.

The chain combines TRBV27 with TRBJ1-1; D not resolved. V lost 5 bases and J 0 bases, leaving 10 bases between the germline ends. The CDR3 length is 14 residues. CDR1 is MNHEY and CDR2 is SMNVEV in the germline V gene (reference sequence). Here the CDR3 DNA reads TGTGCCAGCAGTCTTGACCAATTGAACACTGAAGCTTTCTTT. Its translation is CASSLDQLNTEAFF.

The gene calls are TRBV12-5 and TRBJ1-5; D gene unclear. Per germline, CDR1 LGHNT and CDR2 FRNRAP. The length of the CDR3 is 15 residues. Trimming cost V 3 bases and J 2 bases, with 11 bases left between them. This CDR3 reads CASGFGEGGNQPQHF. The CDR3 DNA reads TGTGCTAGTGGTTTTGGCGAGGGAGGCAATCAGCCCCAGCATTTT.

The chain's CDR3 is CASREGQGAYGYTF. CDR3 DNA sequence: TGTGCCAGCAGGGAGGGACAGGGGGCGTATGGCTACACCTTC. The rearrangement links TRBV9 to TRBJ1-2; 12 bases line up with TRBD1. Germline V gene data show CDR1 as SGDLS and CDR2 as YYNGEE. The CDR3 is 14 amino acids. Germline trimming cut 5 bases from V and 5 bases from J; bases unmatched to any gene: 4. The full variable domain, its missing parts supplied by reference TRBV9 and TRBJ1-2, is DSGVTQTPKHLITATGQRVTLRCSPRSGDLSVYWYQQSLDQGLQFLIQYYNGEERAKGNILERFSAQQFPDLHSELNLSSLELGDSALYFCASREGQGAYGYTFGSGTRLTVV.

For the CDR3, the DNA is TGTGCCAGCAGCCCGGGGACAGATGGCTACACCTTC. It is translated as CASSPGTDGYTF. The gene calls are TRBV7-2 and TRBJ1-2, with 7 nucleotides matching TRBD1. Germline lookup yields CDR1 SGHTA and CDR2 FQGNSA. Losses at the gene ends were 5 bases for V and 6 bases for J; bases not matched to a gene: 3. This CDR3 region has 12 residues.

This chain connects TRBV18 to TRBJ1-1; D might be TRBD1 (5 bases). The CDR3 has 13 amino acids. Germline CDR1 is KGHSH and CDR2 is LQKENI. V lost 2 bases and J 5 bases, leaving 9 bases between the germline ends. The CDR3 region is CASSPVSGTEAFF. For the CDR3, the DNA is TGTGCCAGCTCACCAGTTTCAGGGACTGAAGCTTTCTTT.